The TCR beta chain described here comes from a study of T cells after yellow fever vaccination (dated by TCRdb to between 2019 and 2020). Regarding the research as a whole: The SMART-Seq v4 Ultra Low Input RNA kit was used to prepare libraries from fractions with low cell numbers. To follow T-cell clones before and after primary and booster YFV17D yellow fever vaccination, bulk TCR alpha and beta repertoires were sequenced over time. Two healthy male donors, one aged 18 to 30 and one aged 30 to 40 years, were included in the cohort. Bulk PBMC replicates and cell subsets were isolated from blood drawn at multiple timepoints before and after both primary and secondary immunization. On the study overall, not on this receptor specifically: After the booster, most of the clones that had expanded following primary vaccination were detected again (96% of CD4 and 88% of CD8), which suggests that memory was broadly maintained. A small share of clonotypes occurred in both CD4 and CD8 compartments, likely arising from convergent recombination. Because only a couple of donors were included in the study, the extent to which the findings can be generalized is limited. Computational filtering was needed because FACS-sorted repertoires could contain abundant contaminating clonotypes from the bulk population. The secondary T-cell response was weaker than the primary response but faster, peaking on day 5 instead of day 15.

This clonotype was seen a few times. Its recognized antigen is unknown. There are no base qualities to consult, and no much larger clone falls within one base. TCR cDNA was synthesized by 5'RACE template switching, through which a universal primer site and unique molecular identifiers were introduced. cDNA synthesis was primed from both the TCR alpha and TCR beta constant segments. Library amplification used two PCR steps, and the second PCR step added sample barcodes and sequencing adapters. Sequencing of the libraries was done on either Illumina HiSeq 2500 (2x100 bp) or NovaSeq (2x150 bp). The paper's data handling went like this. MIGEC was used to demultiplex reads and collapse the reads into UMI consensus sequences, and MiXCR was used for V(D)J alignment. Vaccine-responding clonotypes were identified with edgeR using replicate PBMC samples, with FDR below 0.01 and a log2 fold change above 5 up to day 15 being required. CD4 or CD8 identity was assigned to each bulk clonotype according to whether the clonotype was present at higher abundance in the sequenced CD4 repertoire or the sequenced CD8 repertoire. The public reads were quality trimmed at Q25 with fastp and then assembled into clones with MiXCR by TCRdb, keeping productive beta chains. For every CDR3 protein sequence, its rows merge into one entry that carries the most common genes and DNA. The V and J calls were not made by the authors but by TCRdb's processing. The sample contains hundreds of thousands of distinct CDR3 sequences, approximately 13% of them found a single time. Jointly, the top ten make up around 14% of the sample.

The treatment or condition label of this sample denotes: live attenuated yellow fever vaccine strain. At each blood-draw timepoint, two biological replicates of bulk PBMCs were collected. A standard Ficoll-Paque protocol was used to isolate PBMCs from peripheral blood. TriZol was used to extract RNA from bulk PBMCs, CD4 and CD8 fractions, and dextramer-positive and dextramer-negative fractions. The germline V gene supplies CDR1 KGHSH and CDR2 LQKENI. From the cysteine through the phenylalanine, the CDR3 covers 16 amino acids. The sequence is cut down to CDR3 DNA, 48 bases in frame from base 1. V and J are trimmed by 6 bases and 0 bases, and the gene matches miss 7 bases of the junction.

This specimen consisted of PBMCs, obtained on the day of the yellow fever booster vaccination. The sequence links TRBV18 to TRBJ2-2, with 7 bases in between that match TRBD1. This TCR came from a young man who received the YFV17D yellow fever vaccine. The DNA sequence is as follows: TGTGCCAGCTCGCTCAGGGACAGAACGAACACCGGGGAGCTGTTTTTT. Translated, it gives CASSLRDRTNTGELFF.